This is a list of T cell receptor beta chains from one sample in a study of human T cells and chemical hapten exposure. TCRdb called the RACE reads again in MiXCR, with one record for every CDR3 protein. The profile shows 30,000 to 35,000 distinct CDR3 sequences, 7.4% of them singletons. Material: whole blood. These receptors originate from a human donor in good health. Some clones in this sample may be carry-over from other donors' samples. The CDR3 runs from the conserved cysteine through the conserved F or W. The D gene is left open where the match is weak. The size of a clone is reported for some rows only, either as once, few or many, or as a class for expanded clones.

CDR3nt	CDR3aa	d_gene	j_gene	abundance	v_gene
TGTGCCAGCAGCTTAAGACGGTCCCAAGAGACCCAGTACTTC	CASSLRRSQETQYF	.	TRBJ2-5	.	TRBV7-7
TGTGCCAGCAGCCAAGTTGCAGGGTATGAGCAGTTCTTC	CASSQVAGYEQFF	.	TRBJ2-1	many	TRBV14
TGTGCCAGCAGTTTGGATGGGGAATATGGCTACACCTTC	CASSLDGEYGYTF	.	TRBJ1-2	many	TRBV12-3/TRBV12-4
TGCGCCAGCAGCTTGGAAGGCAGAAACTATGGCTACACCTTC	CASSLEGRNYGYTF	.	TRBJ1-2	.	TRBV5-1
TGCAGTGCTCCAAGGACAGACCAAGAGACCCAGTACTTC	CSAPRTDQETQYF	.	TRBJ2-5	many	TRBV20-1
TGTGCCAGCAGCCAATACGGACCCGGAAGACCCACCGGGGAGCTGTTTTTT	CASSQYGPGRPTGELFF	.	TRBJ2-2	few	TRBV13
TGCGCCAGCAGCTCCGACAGTTATGAAAAACTGTTTTTT	CASSSDSYEKLFF	.	TRBJ1-4	many	TRBV5-1
TGTGCCAGCAGCTACGAGGCGGGGTTAGCTAACTATGGCTACACCTTC	CASSYEAGLANYGYTF	.	TRBJ1-2	many	TRBV7-2
TGTGCCAGCAGCTCCACAGGAGTGAGCACAGATACGCAGTATTTT	CASSSTGVSTDTQYF	.	TRBJ2-3	few	TRBV11-2
TGCGTCAGCAGCTTGCCGAGGGAGAGCGTAGATACGCAGTATTTT	CVSSLPRESVDTQYF	.	TRBJ2-3	.	TRBV5-1
TGTGCCAGCAGCCTAGCGGGAGTAAACGAGCAGTACTTC	CASSLAGVNEQYF	TRBD2	TRBJ2-7	.	TRBV3-1
TGTGCCTGGAGTGTGTCGACTAGCGGGGAGCAGTTCTTC	CAWSVSTSGEQFF	TRBD2	TRBJ2-1	many	TRBV30
TGTGCCAGCAGCTGGGGACAGGGGGAGCTGTTTTTT	CASSWGQGELFF	TRBD1	TRBJ2-2	many	TRBV7-2
TGCGCCAGCAGCTGGGAGGGGACAATCAATCAGCCCCAGCATTTT	CASSWEGTINQPQHF	.	TRBJ1-5	few	TRBV5-1
TGTGCCATCAGTGACCGAGGACAGACGAACACCGGGGAGCTGTTTTTT	CAISDRGQTNTGELFF	.	TRBJ2-2	many	TRBV10-3
TGCAGCGTTGAAGAATGGGAAGCCTATGGCGACACCTTC	CSVEEWEAYGDTF	.	TRBJ1-2	few	TRBV29-1
TGTGCCAGCAGCTCAAGGCAGGGAGGGAGCTCCTATAATTCACCCCTCCACTTT	CASSSRQGGSSYNSPLHF	.	TRBJ1-6	many	TRBV7-2
TGTGCCTGGAGTTGGTCGTCGGGGACTGAAGCTTTCTTT	CAWSWSSGTEAFF	.	TRBJ1-1	few	TRBV30
TGTGCCAGCTCACCATTTCAGGGTAAGAGATTGAACACTGAAGCTTTCTTT	CASSPFQGKRLNTEAFF	.	TRBJ1-1	many	TRBV18
TGTGCCAGCAGCTTAGGAGCGGCTAGGGACACTGAAGCTTTCTTT	CASSLGAARDTEAFF	.	TRBJ1-1	few	TRBV11-2
TGTGCCAGCAGACGACAGGGGGCGTTTTCCTACGAGCAGTACTTC	CASRRQGAFSYEQYF	TRBD1	TRBJ2-7	many	TRBV28
TGTGCCAGCAGCTCGTCATGGGGGGTAAATTCACCCCTCCACTTT	CASSSSWGVNSPLHF	.	TRBJ1-6	.	TRBV7-2
TGCAGCGTCCTCCCCGGACAGGGTGAAGCTTTCTTT	CSVLPGQGEAFF	TRBD1	TRBJ1-1	few	TRBV29-1
TGTGCCAGCAGTGCCATAAAGAATGAGCAGTTCTTC	CASSAIKNEQFF	.	TRBJ2-1	many	TRBV12-3/TRBV12-4
TGTGCCAGCAGCCAGGGGGCCAATGGCTACACCTTC	CASSQGANGYTF	TRBD1	TRBJ1-2	.	TRBV7-9
TGTGCCAGCAGCCTTAACCCGGGACAGGGGCCCTATGGCTACACCTTC	CASSLNPGQGPYGYTF	TRBD1	TRBJ1-2	many	TRBV28
TGCGCCAGCAGCTCCAGGGGTACCACAGATACGCAGTATTTT	CASSSRGTTDTQYF	.	TRBJ2-3	many	TRBV5-1
TGTGCCAGCAGCGACGGGAGCATGCACGAGCAGTACTTC	CASSDGSMHEQYF	.	TRBJ2-7	many	TRBV7-9
TGTGCCGGTACAACCAAGATGAACACTGAAGCTTTCTTT	CAGTTKMNTEAFF	.	TRBJ1-1	many	TRBV2
TGCAGTGCTAGAGATCCCTCGGTTTCTACGGGGCAGTACTTC	CSARDPSVSTGQYF	.	TRBJ2-7	many	TRBV20-1
TGCGCCAGCAGCCAAGAAACCAAAAATCAGCCCCAGCATTTT	CASSQETKNQPQHF	.	TRBJ1-5	few	TRBV4-1
TGTGCCAGCAGTCCCATTACCGGGGAGCTGTTTTTT	CASSPITGELFF	.	TRBJ2-2	many	TRBV27